The 24 T cell receptor beta chains presented below share a single source sample, sequenced in a study of T cell changes during pregnancy in multiple sclerosis (dated by TCRdb to between 2018 and 2020). Libraries were prepared through the immunoSEQ multiplex PCR assay. TCRdb's version of the immuneACCESS table is confined to in-frame rearrangements and falls short of the full clone set. An unresolved V gene accounts for under half of the shortfall where checked; the remainder is of unknown origin. For this sample there are about 60,000 clones; roughly 91% appear just once. Of the sample, 5% to 7.5% is held by the ten largest clones. The sequencing used peripheral blood, collected in the third trimester of pregnancy. These receptors all come from a female donor in good health, enrolled as a control in a pregnancy study.

The rearrangement uses TRBV4-3 and TRBJ1-2, with TRBD1 matching 10 bases. The V gene's germline CDR1 is LGHNA and CDR2 YSLEER. The CDR3 sequence is 17 residues long. Trimming removed 4 bases from V and 4 bases from J; junction bases left unmatched: 12. The CDR3 DNA sequence: TGCGCCAGCAGCCTCGACTTAGGGACAGGGGAGGGCTATGGCTACACCTTC. This encodes CASSLDLGTGEGYGYTF.

The CDR3 loop reads CASSKTGTEETQYF. The CDR3 DNA reads TGCGCCAGCAGCAAAACAGGGACGGAAGAGACCCAGTACTTC. This chain links TRBV5-1 with TRBJ2-5; D may be TRBD1 (6 bases). Germline V gives CDR1 SGHRS, CDR2 YFSETQ. The CDR3 spans 14 residues. V was cut by 4 bases and J by 3 bases, with 13 bases left in between.

CDR3 loop: CASGEILAKNIQYF. The CDR3 coding sequence is TGTGCCAGCGGGGAGATACTAGCCAAAAACATTCAGTACTTC. The chain employs TRBV6-1 and TRBJ2-4, with D perhaps TRBD2 (5 bases). Germline-derived CDR1 and CDR2 are MNHNS and SASEGT. The CDR3 is 14 amino acids. Trimming took off 8 bases at V and 0 bases at J, with 11 bases between the two ends.

On this clone: Relative to the germline gene, one junction end is altered; a read error may explain this. This rearrangement joins TRBV7-9 to TRBJ1-2; a possible D gene is TRBD1 (6 bases). Germline CDR1 and CDR2: SEHNR and FQNEAQ (reference sequence). The CDR3 is 12 residues long. CDR3 sequence (DNA): TGCCGGGTGGGGGACACCAACTATGGCTACACCTTC. Translating gives CRVGDTNYGYTF.

Only a few counts were recorded for this clone. V is TRBV10-3 and J is TRBJ2-1; D perhaps matches TRBD2 (6 bases). Trimming stripped 9 bases from V and 6 bases from J, with 12 bases between. From germline, CDR1 is ENHRY and CDR2 SYGVKD. The CDR3 is 12 amino acids. CDR3 DNA sequence: TGTGCCATACGGGACTCCCGCAATGAGCAGTTCTTC. This gives the protein CAIRDSRNEQFF.

The chain links TRBV5-1 to TRBJ2-7; possible D gene TRBD2, 5 bases. Germline CDR1 is SGHRS and CDR2 is YFSETQ. The CDR3 sequence is 13 residues long. Deletions cut 0 bases from V and 7 bases from J, with 11 bases between. The CDR3 loop is CASSLGKSGEQYF. The CDR3 bases are TGCGCCAGCAGCTTGGGGAAGTCGGGGGAGCAGTACTTC.

The chain couples TRBV27 to TRBJ1-2, with D possibly TRBD1 on 5 matching bases. The V and J ends lost 3 bases and 5 bases respectively, with 13 bases between them. This CDR3 region has 14 residues. Germline V gene lookup returns CDR1 MNHEY and CDR2 SMNVEV (reference sequence). The CDR3, as DNA: TGTGCCAGCAGTTTTTGGCCAGGGAGGTATGGCTACACCTTC. Protein sequence: CASSFWPGRYGYTF.

This clone was found once. The chain is built from TRBV13 and TRBJ2-5; TRBD2 might be the D (6 bases). CDR3 size: 14 residues. V dropped 5 bases and J dropped 2 bases, with 12 bases sitting between them. Per germline, CDR1 PRHDT and CDR2 FYEKMQ (reference sequence). CDR3 DNA sequence: TGTGCCAGCAGCCCCGCCGGGAGACAAGAGACCCAGTACTTC. This sequence encodes CASSPAGRQETQYF.

The chain recombines TRBV6-1 with TRBJ1-5; 7 nucleotides align to TRBD1. V shed 7 bases, J shed 1 base, and the junction held 7 bases outside the gene matches. CDR1 is MNHNS, CDR2 SASEGT, per germline. This CDR3 contains 15 residues. For the CDR3, the DNA is TGTGCCAGCACCCTACAGGGGATAAGCAATCAGCCCCAGCATTTT. It translates to CASTLQGISNQPQHF.

The chain is built from TRBV21-1 and TRBJ2-2; TRBD1 is the table's D call and was not checked against the DNA. TRBV21-1 has pseudogene status. The CDR3 length is 15 residues. CDR3 sequence reads: CASSKEDRGSGELFF. CDR3 sequence (DNA): TGTGCCAGCAGCAAAGAGGACAGGGGGTCTGGGGAGCTGTTTTTT.

V usage is TRBV2 and J usage is TRBJ2-5, with TRBD1 identical over 9 bases. The CDR3 is 18 residues long. Germline V CDR1 and CDR2: SNHLY, FYNNEI. The trim removed 2 bases at V and 4 bases at J, leaving 14 bases unmatched. This CDR3 reads CASSEPGTGLGGGETQYF. CDR3 in DNA: TGTGCCAGCAGTGAACCGGGGACAGGGCTTGGGGGGGGAGAGACCCAGTACTTC.

There are a few counts of this clone. The chain recombines TRBV18 with TRBJ1-1; 9 nucleotides agree with TRBD1. The V and J ends lost 3 bases and 4 bases, in that order; junction bases with no gene match: 0. Looked up from germline, CDR1 is KGHSH and CDR2 is LQKENI. The CDR3 covers 13 residues. The CDR3: CASSPTGGTEAFF. For the CDR3, the DNA is TGTGCCAGCTCACCGACAGGGGGCACTGAAGCTTTCTTT.

V usage is TRBV7-9 and J usage is TRBJ2-2, with a weak D call TRBD1 (6 bases). Trimming removed 3 bases from V and 9 bases from J, with 17 bases in between. The CDR3 is 15 residues long. CDR1 and CDR2 from the germline V gene are SEHNR and FQNEAQ (reference sequence). For the CDR3, the DNA is TGTGCCAGCAGCTTTGGGGGCGAGGTGAACCGGGAGCTGTTTTTT. Its protein is CASSFGGEVNRELFF.

J is TRBJ2-2 and V is TRBV6-5; D is uncertain. V was pared by 10 bases and J by 6 bases, with 12 bases between. This CDR3 comprises 12 residues. Germline-derived CDR1 and CDR2 are MNHEY and SVGAGI. The CDR3: CATYNPSGELFF. In DNA, the CDR3 is TGTGCCACCTATAACCCCTCCGGGGAGCTGTTTTTT.

The chain links TRBV29-1 to TRBJ2-5; 9 positions agree with TRBD1. V lost 7 bases to trimming and J lost 2 bases; unmatched junction nucleotides: 8. The CDR3 has 14 residues. Germline values: CDR1 SQVTM, CDR2 ANQGSEA. CDR3 DNA sequence: TGCAGCGCCAAACAGGGGGCGGGTCAAGAGACCCAGTACTTC. Its protein product is CSAKQGAGQETQYF.

The chain couples TRBV7-2 to TRBJ2-4, with 7 nucleotides matching TRBD1. This CDR3 spans 19 amino acids. The V segment lost 1 base and the J segment 1 base; nucleotides outside the gene matches: 13. Per the germline V gene, CDR1 is SGHTA and CDR2 is FQGNSA. The CDR3: CASSLEPPGGAFAKNIQYF. DNA of the CDR3: TGTGCCAGCAGCTTAGAACCGCCAGGGGGAGCGTTTGCCAAAAACATTCAGTACTTC.

Only one count was recorded for this clone. The chain recombines TRBV11-3 with TRBJ1-2; 7 nucleotides line up with TRBD1. Germline CDR1 reads SGHNT; CDR2 reads YENEEA. The junction had 7 bases not matched to a gene; V was cut back by 0 bases and J by 12 bases. The CDR3 is 13 amino acids. Here the CDR3 DNA reads TGTGCCAGCAGCTTAGACAGACAGGGAGAGAACACCTTC. Its protein product is CASSLDRQGENTF.

The genes are TRBV13 and TRBJ1-2, with no clear D. Trimming pared 5 bases from V and 7 bases from J, leaving 11 bases between. The CDR3 sequence is 12 residues long. CDR1 and CDR2 (germline): PRHDT, FYEKMQ (reference sequence). The CDR3 protein is CASSTTEIGYTF. CDR3 DNA: TGTGCCAGCAGCACTACGGAAATTGGCTACACCTTC.

The CDR3 DNA reads as TGTGCCTGGAGTGTACAGGGGCAGGGCAATCAGCCCCAGCATTTT. Encoded protein: CAWSVQGQGNQPQHF. This chain connects TRBV30 to TRBJ1-5; 7 nucleotides align to TRBD1. The V and J ends lost 0 bases and 2 bases, in that order; junction bases with no gene match: 4. In germline, CDR1 is GTSNPN, CDR2 SVGIG (reference sequence). This CDR3 is 15 amino acids long.

The chain joins TRBV27 to TRBJ1-6, with D tentatively TRBD1 (6 bases). Germline values: CDR1 MNHEY, CDR2 SMNVEV (reference sequence). This CDR3 contains 15 residues. V was clipped by 6 bases and J by 9 bases, with 18 bases between them. The CDR3 loop reads CASRGIGQNSSPLHF. The DNA for the CDR3 is TGTGCCAGCAGAGGGATTGGACAGAATTCTTCACCCCTCCACTTT.

The genes are TRBV9 and TRBJ2-4; TRBD1 matches at 9 bases. J lost 8 bases, V lost 4 bases, and 4 bases had no gene match. Germline assignment: CDR1 SGDLS and CDR2 YYNGEE. The CDR3 runs to 13 residues. The CDR3 reads CASSPRQGDIQYF. The CDR3 region has the DNA TGTGCCAGCAGCCCGCGACAGGGGGACATTCAGTACTTC.

This clone has more than one count but fewer than ten. The chain has TRBV5-6 and TRBJ1-6; no clear D gene. This CDR3 is 14 amino acids long. V shed 0 bases and J shed 7 bases, with 8 bases lying between them. Germline assignment: CDR1 SGHDT and CDR2 YYEEEE. In nucleotides, the CDR3 is TGTGCCAGCAGCTTGGAACAGAGAAATTCACCCCTCCACTTT. Residues: CASSLEQRNSPLHF. Supplemented by reference TRBV5-6 and TRBJ1-6, the full variable domain reads DAGVTQSPTHLIKTRGQQVTLRCSPKSGHDTVSWYQQALGQGPQFIFQYYEEEERQRGNFPDRFSGHQFPNYSSELNVNALLLGDSALYLCASSLEQRNSPLHFGNGTRLTVT.

The chain joins TRBV5-8 to TRBJ1-1; 7 bases map to TRBD1. V gave up 5 bases and J gave up 0 bases; unmatched junction bases: 1. The length of the CDR3 is 13 residues. Germline-derived CDR1 and CDR2 are SGHTS and YDEGEE. This CDR3 reads CASSDRVNTEAFF. CDR3 sequence (DNA): TGTGCCAGCAGTGACAGGGTGAACACTGAAGCTTTCTTT.

This chain uses TRBV11-2 with TRBJ1-4; tentatively, D is TRBD1 (6 bases). V was cut by 5 bases and J by 8 bases, with 12 bases left in between. The CDR3 is made up of 13 amino acids. Germline assignment: CDR1 SGHAT and CDR2 FQNNGV. The CDR3 sequence: CASSLGGAEKLFF. Written as DNA, the CDR3 is TGTGCCAGCAGCCTTGGGGGGGCGGAAAAACTGTTTTTT.